The clone carrying this TCR beta chain was seen more than once but under ten times. Each recovered donor of Cohort 3 presented with two negative PCRs, clearance, or symptom resolution. The sample belongs to a study of blood T cell repertoires in COVID-19. In the original processing: The assay estimated nucleated cells by amplifying reference gene primers. Libraries were prepared by immunoSEQ multiplex PCR; TCRdb keeps only in-frame clonotypes and omits some of them. That table gives V, J and clone size, and the DNA gave D and trimming. This table holds about 480,000 clones, 70% to 90% found once. The sample was PBMCs or T cells enriched from blood (not recorded which). The TCR originated in a woman between 40 and 55 years old who had recovered from COVID-19.

DNA for the CDR3: TGTGCCACCAGCAGCCCCCTGGCCGGATTGCGGAATCAGCCCCAGCATTTT. It specifies CATSSPLAGLRNQPQHF. The chain is built from TRBV15 and TRBJ1-5; D uncertain. CDR1 is LNHNV and CDR2 is YYDKDF in the germline V gene (reference sequence). Trimming pared 3 bases from V and 4 bases from J, leaving 19 bases between. The CDR3 extends over 17 amino acids.